This T cell receptor beta chain derives from a study of T cells in Graves' hyperthyroidism and ophthalmopathy. Whole-study context: Peripheral blood draws took place at initial diagnosis, ahead of any treatment. Points from the study as a whole: Among clonotypes expanded in thyroid above 0.001, most were also found in blood.

Trimming pared 0 bases from V and 2 bases from J, leaving 12 bases between. The CDR3 is made up of 16 amino acids. Germline CDR1 and CDR2: SNHLY and FYNNEI. Details on this clonotype: Antigen specificity is unknown.

Graves' hyperthyroidism showing no ophthalmopathy progression within 18 months was considered stable. Each patient was aged 18 to 65 and had newly diagnosed hyperthyroidism of under 2 months' duration. RNA transcripts gave rise to amplified TCR beta CDR3 regions. Carried out on the TCR CDR3, a first-round RT-PCR used the HTBI primer set. TCRdb itself ran the multiplex PCR reads through MiXCR, one entry per CDR3 protein. This table holds a few hundred thousand distinct CDR3 sequences, less than 15% found once. V gene TRBV2 combines with J gene TRBJ2-3, with TRBD2 as a possible D gene (5 bases). What was sequenced was blood. The clonotype was recovered from a woman aged 40 to 55 with Graves' hyperthyroidism. CDR3 region: CASSEAPSSTTDTQYF. The CDR3 DNA is TGTGCCAGCAGTGAAGCCCCTAGCTCGACCACAGATACGCAGTATTTT.